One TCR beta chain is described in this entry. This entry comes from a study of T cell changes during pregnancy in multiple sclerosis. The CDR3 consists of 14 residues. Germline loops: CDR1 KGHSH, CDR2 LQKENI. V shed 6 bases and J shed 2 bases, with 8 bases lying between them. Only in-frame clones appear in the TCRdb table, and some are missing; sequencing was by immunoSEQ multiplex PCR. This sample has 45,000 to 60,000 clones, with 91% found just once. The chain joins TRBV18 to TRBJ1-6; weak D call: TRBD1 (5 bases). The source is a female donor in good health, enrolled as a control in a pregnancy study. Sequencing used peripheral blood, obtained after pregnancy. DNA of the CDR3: TGTGCCAGCTCCAAGGACACCTATAATTCACCCCTCCACTTT. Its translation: CASSKDTYNSPLHF.